These 25 T cell receptor beta chains were sequenced from one sample in a study of blood T cell repertoires in COVID-19. Sequencing used immunoSEQ multiplex PCR; TCRdb keeps in-frame clones, though not all of them. The table records roughly 70,000 clones, 73% of them present only once. Sequenced: peripheral blood. The receptors stem from a man in his 60s with acute or convalescent COVID-19.

V and J are TRBV10-3 and TRBJ2-5; D might be TRBD1 (6 bases). Germline CDR1 ENHRY, CDR2 SYGVKD. V was trimmed by 4 bases and J by 2 bases, leaving 11 bases between them. The CDR3 covers 14 residues. DNA of the CDR3: TGTGCCATCAGTGGGACAGAATGGCAAGAGACCCAGTACTTC. Amino acid sequence: CAISGTEWQETQYF.

The V and J genes are TRBV11-3 and TRBJ1-5, with no clear D. This CDR3 region has 16 residues. The V gene lost 0 bases and the J gene lost 3 bases, with 12 bases spanning the gap. Germline values: CDR1 SGHNT, CDR2 YENEEA. CDR3 residues: CASSLDWAGYNQPQHF. The CDR3 DNA is TGTGCCAGCAGCTTAGATTGGGCAGGATACAATCAGCCCCAGCATTTT.

This chain connects TRBV5-1 to TRBJ2-3; D possibly corresponds to TRBD1 (6 bases). The germline V gene encodes CDR1 SGHRS and CDR2 YFSETQ. The CDR3 has 14 residues. The V end lost 4 bases, the J end lost 4 bases, and 13 bases lay between the germline ends. CDR3 sequence (DNA): TGCGCCAGCAGCAGGACAGAAAGCGCAGATACGCAGTATTTT. Residues: CASSRTESADTQYF.

V gene TRBV5-8 combines with J gene TRBJ2-5, with 7 bases matching TRBD2. The V gene's germline CDR1 is SGHTS and CDR2 YDEGEE. Unmatched junction bases numbered 3, after V lost 5 bases and J lost 2 bases. The CDR3 spans 13 residues. For the CDR3, the DNA is TGTGCCAGCAGAGGACTAGAGCAAGAGACCCAGTACTTC. As protein: CASRGLEQETQYF.

This clone was detected only a few times. The J gene is TRBJ2-3, the V gene TRBV7-3, with D possibly TRBD2 on 5 matching bases. The CDR3 has 13 residues. Germline V gene data show CDR1 as SGHTA and CDR2 as FQGTGA. Trimming pared 5 bases from V and 6 bases from J, leaving 12 bases between. Written as DNA, the CDR3 is TGTGCCAGCAGCCTTATGGAGGCGGATACGCAGTATTTT. This translates into CASSLMEADTQYF.

This clone has only a few counts. V is TRBV6-2 or TRBV6-3 and J is TRBJ1-5, with D unresolved. CDR3 length: 13 amino acids. Per germline, CDR1 MNHEY and CDR2 SVGEGT. Trimming took off 2 bases at V and 1 base at J, with 3 bases between the two ends. CDR3 in amino acids: CASSYGSNQPQHF. The CDR3 DNA reads as TGTGCCAGCAGTTACGGCAGCAATCAGCCCCAGCATTTT.

V gene TRBV5-5 combines with J gene TRBJ2-5, with 10 bases that match TRBD1. The V and J ends lost 0 bases and 3 bases, in that order; junction bases with no gene match: 2. CDR3 length equals 15 residues. Germline V CDR1 and CDR2: SGHKS, YYEKEE (reference sequence). The CDR3 loop reads CASSLVGTGEETQYF. CDR3 in DNA: TGTGCCAGCAGCTTGGTGGGGACAGGGGAAGAGACCCAGTACTTC.

The V gene is TRBV9, the J gene TRBJ2-3, with D tentatively TRBD2 (5 bases). Per germline, CDR1 SGDLS and CDR2 YYNGEE. V dropped 1 base and J dropped 1 base, with 10 bases sitting between them. This CDR3 is 15 amino acids long. As DNA, the CDR3 is TGTGCCAGCAGCGTATCGGGATTTGGCACAGATACGCAGTATTTT. Translated: CASSVSGFGTDTQYF.

This chain uses TRBV7-9 with TRBJ1-3; TRBD1 matches 7 bases. This CDR3 is 15 amino acids long. Germline loops: CDR1 SEHNR, CDR2 FQNEAQ (reference sequence). V shed 1 base, J shed 3 bases, and the junction held 3 bases outside the gene matches. CDR3 in amino acids: CASSLDRGFGNTIYF. The CDR3 nucleotides read TGTGCCAGCAGCTTAGACAGGGGCTTTGGAAACACCATATATTTT.

The rearrangement uses TRBV7-2 and TRBJ2-1; TRBD2 might be the D (5 bases). CDR3 size: 13 residues. The ends were cut back, 5 bases at V and 6 bases at J, with 11 bases in the middle. Germline values: CDR1 SGHTA, CDR2 FQGNSA. Written as DNA, the CDR3 is TGTGCCAGCAGCCCGTTACGGGGCAATGAGCAGTTCTTC. This translates into CASSPLRGNEQFF.

The chain carries TRBV20-1 and TRBJ1-1; the D gene is possibly TRBD1 (5 bases). Germline assignment: CDR1 DFQATT and CDR2 SNEGSKA (reference sequence). V was cut by 3 bases and J by 4 bases, with 12 bases left in between. CDR3 length: 13 residues. The CDR3 DNA reads as TGCAGTGCTAGTTATTCGGGGGTCACTGAAGCTTTCTTT. Translated: CSASYSGVTEAFF.

The chain has TRBV19 and TRBJ1-1, with 9 nucleotides matching TRBD1. The trim removed 6 bases at V and 7 bases at J, leaving 12 bases unmatched. This CDR3 has 15 residues. Germline CDR1 reads LNHDA; CDR2 reads SQIVND (reference sequence). Written as DNA, the CDR3 is TGTGCCAGTAGCCAACAAGGGGGACAGGGACTTGAAGCTTTCTTT. Translating gives CASSQQGGQGLEAFF.

The chain carries TRBV7-3 and TRBJ1-6; 7 nucleotides match TRBD1. This CDR3 spans 15 amino acids. The junction had 8 bases not matched to a gene; V was cut back by 5 bases and J by 7 bases. In germline, CDR1 is SGHTA, CDR2 FQGTGA. The CDR3 protein is CASSRTIQGNSPLHF. CDR3 in DNA: TGTGCCAGCAGCAGAACCATACAGGGGAATTCACCCCTCCACTTT.

V is TRBV5-4 and J is TRBJ1-2; D is unclear. The CDR3 totals 15 residues. Germline V gene lookup returns CDR1 SGHNT and CDR2 YYREEE (reference sequence). V gave up 4 bases and J gave up 4 bases, with 17 bases separating them. The CDR3 loop reads CASSGREGGSYGYTF. CDR3 bases: TGTGCCAGCAGCGGACGGGAGGGAGGGAGCTATGGCTACACCTTC.

The chain combines TRBV29-1 with TRBJ2-7, with D possibly matching TRBD2 (5 bases). The CDR3 runs 15 residues. Looked up from germline, CDR1 is SQVTM and CDR2 is ANQGSEA. The V and J ends lost 0 bases and 3 bases respectively, with 15 bases between them. The CDR3 bases are TGCAGCGTTGAAGATCGGTGGACGGGAATCTACGAGCAGTACTTC. This translates into CSVEDRWTGIYEQYF.

The gene calls are TRBV27 and TRBJ2-1; 12 nucleotides match TRBD2. The V segment lost 6 bases and the J segment 4 bases; nucleotides outside the gene matches: 7. The V gene's germline CDR1 is MNHEY and CDR2 SMNVEV (reference sequence). This CDR3 region has 16 residues. Written as DNA, the CDR3 is TGTGCCAGCAGCCAACTAGCGGGAGGAGGTTACAATGAGCAGTTCTTC. Amino acids: CASSQLAGGGYNEQFF.

The chain carries TRBV5-5 and TRBJ1-5, with a weak D call TRBD1 (5 bases). The CDR3 sequence is 14 residues long. Trimming took off 1 base at V and 6 bases at J, with 11 bases between the two ends. Germline V gene data show CDR1 as SGHKS and CDR2 as YYEKEE (reference sequence). This chain's CDR3 is CASSLWAGLQPQHF. Written as DNA, the CDR3 is TGTGCCAGCAGCTTGTGGGCAGGGCTTCAGCCCCAGCATTTT.

This clone has only a few counts. The rearrangement uses TRBV27 and TRBJ1-6; perhaps TRBD1 as D (6 bases). V lost 8 bases to trimming and J lost 9 bases, with 20 bases between them. The germline V gene encodes CDR1 MNHEY and CDR2 SMNVEV (reference sequence). The CDR3 is 15 amino acids. CDR3 amino acids: CASGTLGTYGSPLHF. As DNA, the CDR3 is TGTGCCAGCGGTACCCTGGGGACATATGGTTCACCCCTCCACTTT.

Ten or more counts support this clone. The chain uses TRBV9 and TRBJ2-2, with TRBD2 as a possible D gene (6 bases). The CDR3 extends over 13 amino acids. V lost 3 bases to trimming and J lost 8 bases, with 11 bases between them. The germline V gene encodes CDR1 SGDLS and CDR2 YYNGEE. The CDR3 sequence: CASSGEASGELFF. The CDR3 coding sequence is TGTGCCAGCAGCGGGGAGGCCTCTGGGGAGCTGTTTTTT.

The J gene is TRBJ2-1, the V gene TRBV5-1, with 11 bases lining up with TRBD2. Germline loops: CDR1 SGHRS, CDR2 YFSETQ. Trimming removed 2 bases from V and 9 bases from J; junction bases left unmatched: 4. The CDR3 runs to 14 residues. Here the CDR3 reads CASSLLAGGPEQFF. In nucleotides, the CDR3 is TGCGCCAGCAGCTTATTAGCGGGAGGGCCTGAGCAGTTCTTC.

The rearrangement links TRBV5-1 to TRBJ2-3; 10 positions agree with TRBD2. This CDR3 contains 15 residues. Germline assignment: CDR1 SGHRS and CDR2 YFSETQ. Germline trimming cut 4 bases from V and 3 bases from J; bases unmatched to any gene: 5. The CDR3 sequence is CASSGGLATTDTQYF. The DNA of the CDR3 is TGCGCCAGCAGCGGGGGACTAGCGACGACAGATACGCAGTATTTT.

This chain links TRBV5-4 with TRBJ2-7; 7 nucleotides match TRBD1. V lost 4 bases and J lost 1; bases outside the gene matches: 5. The CDR3 consists of 14 residues. Germline V gene sequence: CDR1 SGHNT, CDR2 YYREEE (reference sequence). CDR3 DNA: TGTGCCAGCAGCGCCGGACAGGATTCCTACGAGCAGTACGTC. This translates into CASSAGQDSYEQYV.

The count of this clone is one. The chain is built from TRBV4-1 and TRBJ1-1; the D is unclear. The germline V gene encodes CDR1 MGHRA and CDR2 YSYEKL. V shed 0 bases and J shed 11 bases, with 13 bases lying between them. This CDR3 has 13 amino acids. The CDR3: CASSQEWEEYAFF. The CDR3 DNA sequence: TGCGCCAGCAGCCAAGAATGGGAGGAGTATGCTTTCTTT.

This clone has a handful of counts. The chain is built from TRBV10-3 and TRBJ2-3; maybe TRBD1 (6 bases). V lost 2 bases to trimming and J lost 3 bases, with 21 bases between them. Germline V gives CDR1 ENHRY, CDR2 SYGVKD. CDR3 size: 18 residues. The CDR3 sequence: CAISEPYRDIAPTDTQYF. The CDR3 nucleotides are TGTGCCATCAGTGAGCCTTACCGGGACATAGCGCCAACAGATACGCAGTATTTT.

The chain couples TRBV7-8 to TRBJ2-3, with D maybe TRBD2 (6 bases). V lost 5 bases and J 1 base, leaving 22 bases between the germline ends. This CDR3 spans 18 amino acids. Germline V lookup: CDR1 SGHVS, CDR2 FQNEAQ. The CDR3 DNA is TGTGCCAGCAGCCCACAAGAGTTACAACTAGCCGGCACAGATACGCAGTATTTT. The encoded protein is CASSPQELQLAGTDTQYF.